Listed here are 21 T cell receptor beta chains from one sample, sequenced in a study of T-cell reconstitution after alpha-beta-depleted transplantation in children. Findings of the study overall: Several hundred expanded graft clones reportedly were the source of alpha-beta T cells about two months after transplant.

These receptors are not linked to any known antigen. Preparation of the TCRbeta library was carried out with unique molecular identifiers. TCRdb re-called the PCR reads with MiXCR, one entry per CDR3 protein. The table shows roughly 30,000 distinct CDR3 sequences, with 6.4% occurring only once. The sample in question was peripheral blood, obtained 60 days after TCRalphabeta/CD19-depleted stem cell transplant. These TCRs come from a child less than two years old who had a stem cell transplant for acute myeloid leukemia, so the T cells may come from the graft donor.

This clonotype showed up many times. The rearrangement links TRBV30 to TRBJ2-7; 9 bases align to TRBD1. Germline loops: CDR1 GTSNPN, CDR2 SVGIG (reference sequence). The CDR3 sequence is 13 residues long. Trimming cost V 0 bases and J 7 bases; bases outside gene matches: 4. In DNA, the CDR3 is TGTGCCTGGAGTGTAAACAGGGGGCAGGAGCAGTACTTC. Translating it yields CAWSVNRGQEQYF.

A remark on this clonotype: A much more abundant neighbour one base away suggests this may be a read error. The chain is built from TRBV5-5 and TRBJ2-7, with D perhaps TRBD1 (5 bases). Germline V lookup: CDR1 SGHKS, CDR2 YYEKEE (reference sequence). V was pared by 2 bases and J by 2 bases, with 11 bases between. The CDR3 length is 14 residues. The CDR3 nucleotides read TGTGCCAGCAGCTTTAATCCAGGGACCTACGAGCAGTACTTC. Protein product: CASSFNPGTYEQYF.

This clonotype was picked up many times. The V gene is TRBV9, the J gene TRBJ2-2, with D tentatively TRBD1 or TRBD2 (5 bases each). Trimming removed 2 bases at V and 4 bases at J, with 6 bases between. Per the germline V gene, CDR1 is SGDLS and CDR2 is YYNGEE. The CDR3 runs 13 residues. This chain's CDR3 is CASSVGGTGELFF. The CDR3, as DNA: TGTGCCAGCAGCGTTGGGGGCACCGGGGAGCTGTTTTTT.

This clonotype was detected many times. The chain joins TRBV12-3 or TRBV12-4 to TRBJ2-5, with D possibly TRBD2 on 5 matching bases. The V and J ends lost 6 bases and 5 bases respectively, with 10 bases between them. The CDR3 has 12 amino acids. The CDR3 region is CASSPGWETQYF. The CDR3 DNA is TGTGCCAGCAGCCCGGGGTGGGAGACCCAGTACTTC.

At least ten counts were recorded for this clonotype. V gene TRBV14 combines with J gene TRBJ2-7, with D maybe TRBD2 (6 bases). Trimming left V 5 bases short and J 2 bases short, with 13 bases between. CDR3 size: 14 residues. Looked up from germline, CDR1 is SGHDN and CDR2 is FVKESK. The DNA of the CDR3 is TGTGCCAGCAGCGAGGGCGGGACCGCCTACGAGCAGTACTTC. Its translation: CASSEGGTAYEQYF. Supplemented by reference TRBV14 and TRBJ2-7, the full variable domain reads EAGVTQFPSHSVIEKGQTVTLRCDPISGHDNLYWYRRVMGKEIKFLLHFVKESKQDESGMPNNRFLAERTGGTYSTLKVQPAELEDSGVYFCASSEGGTAYEQYFGPGTRLTVT.

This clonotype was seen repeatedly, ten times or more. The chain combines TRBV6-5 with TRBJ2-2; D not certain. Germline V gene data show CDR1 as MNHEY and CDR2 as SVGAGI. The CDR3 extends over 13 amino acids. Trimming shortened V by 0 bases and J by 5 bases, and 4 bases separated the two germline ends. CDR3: CASSYSVTGELFF. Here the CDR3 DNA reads TGTGCCAGCAGTTACTCGGTTACCGGGGAGCTGTTTTTT.

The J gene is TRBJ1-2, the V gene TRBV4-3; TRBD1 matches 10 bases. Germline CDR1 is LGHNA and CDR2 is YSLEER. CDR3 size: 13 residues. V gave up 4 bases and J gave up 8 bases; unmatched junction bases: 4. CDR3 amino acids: CASSPDRGRGYTF. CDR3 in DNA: TGCGCCAGCAGCCCTGACAGGGGGCGGGGCTACACCTTC.

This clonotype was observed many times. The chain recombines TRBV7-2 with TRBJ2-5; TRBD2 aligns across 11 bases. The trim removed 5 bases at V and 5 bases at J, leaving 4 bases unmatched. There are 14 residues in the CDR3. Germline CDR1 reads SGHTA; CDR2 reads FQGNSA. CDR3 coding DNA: TGTGCCAGCAGCATGACTAGCGGGATGGAGACCCAGTACTTC. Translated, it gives CASSMTSGMETQYF.

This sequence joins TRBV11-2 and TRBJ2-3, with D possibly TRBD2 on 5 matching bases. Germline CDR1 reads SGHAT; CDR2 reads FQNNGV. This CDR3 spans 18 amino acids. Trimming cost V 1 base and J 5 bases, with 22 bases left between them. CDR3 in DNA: TGTGCCAGCAGCTTAGTTTGGCTAGCCCTTTTTTTAGAAGATACGCAGTATTTT. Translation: CASSLVWLALFLEDTQYF.

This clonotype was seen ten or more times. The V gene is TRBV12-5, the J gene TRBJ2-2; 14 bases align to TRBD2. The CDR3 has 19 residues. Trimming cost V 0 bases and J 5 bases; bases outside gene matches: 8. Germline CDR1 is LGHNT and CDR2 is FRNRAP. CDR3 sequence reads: CASGLVCVRLAGGTGELFF. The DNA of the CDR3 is TGTGCTAGTGGTTTGGTATGCGTCAGACTAGCGGGAGGGACCGGGGAGCTGTTTTTT.

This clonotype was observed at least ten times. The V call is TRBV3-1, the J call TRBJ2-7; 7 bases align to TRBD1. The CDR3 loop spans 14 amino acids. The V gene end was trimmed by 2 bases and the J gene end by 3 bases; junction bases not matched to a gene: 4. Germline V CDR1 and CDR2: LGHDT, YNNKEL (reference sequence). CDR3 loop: CASSQWGQNYEQYF. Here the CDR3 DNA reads TGTGCCAGCAGCCAATGGGGACAGAACTACGAGCAGTACTTC.

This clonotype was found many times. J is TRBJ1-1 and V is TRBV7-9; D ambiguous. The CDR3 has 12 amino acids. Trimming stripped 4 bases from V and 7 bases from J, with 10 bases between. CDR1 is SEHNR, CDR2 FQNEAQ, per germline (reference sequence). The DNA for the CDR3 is TGTGCCAGCAGCTCCCCCGAGAATGAAGCTTTCTTT. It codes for CASSSPENEAFF. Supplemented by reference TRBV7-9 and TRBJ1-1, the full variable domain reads DTGVSQNPRHKITKRGQNVTFRCDPISEHNRLYWYRQTLGQGPEFLTYFQNEAQLEKSRLLSDRFSAERPKGSFSTLEIQRTEQGDSAMYLCASSSPENEAFFGQGTRLTVV.

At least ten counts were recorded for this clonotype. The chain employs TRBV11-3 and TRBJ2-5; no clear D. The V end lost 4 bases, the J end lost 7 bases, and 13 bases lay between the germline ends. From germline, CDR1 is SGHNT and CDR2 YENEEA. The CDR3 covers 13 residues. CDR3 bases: TGTGCCAGCAGCTCGGACGTCCTGGGGACCCAGTACTTC. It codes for CASSSDVLGTQYF.

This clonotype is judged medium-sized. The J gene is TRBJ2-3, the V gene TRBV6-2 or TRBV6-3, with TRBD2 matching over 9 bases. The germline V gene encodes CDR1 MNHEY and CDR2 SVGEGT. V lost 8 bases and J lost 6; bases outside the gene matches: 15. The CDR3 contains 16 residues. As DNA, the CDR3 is TGTGCCAGCCGATCCCTCGGGACTAGCCGAACGGATACGCAGTATTTT. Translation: CASRSLGTSRTDTQYF.

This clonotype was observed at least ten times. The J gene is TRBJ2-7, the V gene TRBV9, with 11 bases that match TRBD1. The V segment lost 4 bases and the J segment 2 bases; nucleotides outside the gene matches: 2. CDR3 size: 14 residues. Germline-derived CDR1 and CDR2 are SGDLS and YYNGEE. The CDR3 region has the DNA TGTGCCAGCAGCCCGGGACAGGGGGCCTACGAGCAGTACTTC. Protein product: CASSPGQGAYEQYF.

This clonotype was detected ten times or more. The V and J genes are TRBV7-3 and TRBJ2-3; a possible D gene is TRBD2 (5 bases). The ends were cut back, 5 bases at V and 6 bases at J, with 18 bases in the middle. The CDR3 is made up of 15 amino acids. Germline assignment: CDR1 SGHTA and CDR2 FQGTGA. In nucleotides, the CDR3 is TGTGCCAGCAGCCCCCTGGGCGGGTCCGGGGATACGCAGTATTTT. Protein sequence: CASSPLGGSGDTQYF.

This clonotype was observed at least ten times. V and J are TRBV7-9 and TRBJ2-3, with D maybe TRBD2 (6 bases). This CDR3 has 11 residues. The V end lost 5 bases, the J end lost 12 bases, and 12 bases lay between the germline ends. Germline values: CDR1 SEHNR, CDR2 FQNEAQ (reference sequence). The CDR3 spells CASSQRGIQYF. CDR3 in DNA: TGTGCCAGCAGCCAGCGCGGGATTCAGTATTTT.

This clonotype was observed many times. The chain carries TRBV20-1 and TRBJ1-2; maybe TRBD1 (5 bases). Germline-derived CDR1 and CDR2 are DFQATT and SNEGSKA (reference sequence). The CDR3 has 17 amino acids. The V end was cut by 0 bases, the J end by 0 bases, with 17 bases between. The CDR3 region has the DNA TGCAGTGCTAGAGATTCTTGGGGGACTGCTCCTAACTATGGCTACACCTTC. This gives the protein CSARDSWGTAPNYGYTF.

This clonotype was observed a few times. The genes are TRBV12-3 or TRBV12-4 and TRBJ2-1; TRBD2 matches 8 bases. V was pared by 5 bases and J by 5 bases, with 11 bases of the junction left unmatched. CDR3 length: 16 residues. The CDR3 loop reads CASSLRGGRRHNEQFF. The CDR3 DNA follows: TGTGCCAGCAGTCTCCGGGGGGGGCGGAGACACAATGAGCAGTTCTTC.

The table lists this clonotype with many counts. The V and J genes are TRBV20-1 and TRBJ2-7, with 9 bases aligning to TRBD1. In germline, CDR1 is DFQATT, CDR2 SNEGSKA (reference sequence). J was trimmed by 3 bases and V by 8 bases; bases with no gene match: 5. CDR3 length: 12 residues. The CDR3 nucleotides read TGCAGTCCAATGGGACAGGGCTACGAGCAGTACTTC. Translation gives CSPMGQGYEQYF.

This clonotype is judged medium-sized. Here the CDR3 reads CASSQEDLMGSPLHF. In DNA, the CDR3 is TGCGCCAGCAGCCAAGAAGACTTAATGGGTTCACCCCTCCACTTT. This chain joins TRBV4-3 and TRBJ1-6, with D hard to call. CDR3 length: 15 residues. Germline CDR1 and CDR2: LGHNA and YSLEER. V shed 0 bases and J shed 9 bases, with 12 bases lying between them.